These T cell receptor beta chains were read from a single sample in a study of blood T cell repertoires in COVID-19. The table came from immunoSEQ multiplex PCR; TCRdb's copy has only in-frame clones and leaves some out. The sample contains roughly 220,000 clones, 75% to 90% of which appear only once. What was sequenced was PBMCs or T cells enriched from blood (not recorded which). Receptors were obtained from a woman aged 18-29 years in a cohort exposed to, infected with or recovered from COVID-19 (not recorded which). Both conserved end residues are part of each CDR3. D genes are given only for firm matches. The listing skips clone size in some rows; elsewhere it reads once, few, many or a size class.

-,TRBJ1-5,TRBD1,TRBV3-1/TRBV3-2,CASSQATGGHQPQHF,TGTGCCAGCAGCCAGGCAACAGGGGGCCATCAGCCCCAGCATTTT
-,TRBJ2-3,TRBD1,TRBV29-1,CSVDRTSTDTQYF,TGCAGCGTGGACAGGACTAGCACAGATACGCAGTATTTT
once,TRBJ2-2,-,TRBV6-5,CASSYSLSRGTGELFF,TGTGCCAGCAGTTACAGCCTCTCAAGGGGCACCGGGGAGCTGTTTTTT
-,TRBJ2-2,-,TRBV11-1,CASSLAAANTGELFF,TGTGCCAGCAGCTTAGCAGCGGCGAACACCGGGGAGCTGTTTTTT
-,TRBJ2-6,-,TRBV27,CASSLSSSGANVLTF,TGTGCCAGCAGTTTATCCTCCTCTGGGGCCAACGTCCTGACTTTC
-,TRBJ2-3,-,TRBV5-1,CASSSVPSDTQYF,TGCGCCAGCAGCTCGGTACCGTCAGATACGCAGTATTTT
-,TRBJ1-4,TRBD1,TRBV19,CASSNGQGREKLFF,TGTGCCAGTAGTAACGGACAGGGCCGGGAAAAACTGTTTTTT
-,TRBJ1-5,-,TRBV28,CASSLDSSSNQPQHF,TGTGCCAGCAGCCTTGACAGTTCTAGCAATCAGCCCCAGCATTTT
-,TRBJ1-4,TRBD1,TRBV7-3,CASRRTGGAEEELFF,TGTGCCAGCAGGAGGACAGGGGGCGCGGAAGAGGAACTGTTTTTT
-,TRBJ2-1,TRBD1,TRBV29-1,CSVGDTGGDWIEQFF,TGCAGCGTTGGGGATACAGGGGGTGATTGGATTGAGCAGTTCTTC
-,TRBJ2-2,-,TRBV5-3,CARSFTSYGTGELFF,TGTGCCAGAAGCTTTACTAGCTACGGCACCGGGGAGCTGTTTTTT
-,TRBJ1-2,-,TRBV6-1,CASSEWTVGYTF,TGTGCCAGCAGTGAATGGACAGTAGGCTACACCTTC
once,TRBJ2-2,-,TRBV6-5,CASSFSVTGELFF,TGTGCCAGCAGTTTTTCCGTGACCGGGGAGCTGTTTTTT
-,TRBJ1-2,-,TRBV19,CASTPMEGYGYTF,TGTGCCAGTACCCCGATGGAGGGCTATGGCTACACCTTC
-,TRBJ2-1,TRBD2,TRBV11-3,CASSPRVRRENEQFF,TGTGCCAGCAGCCCCCGAGTCCGGCGGGAGAATGAGCAGTTCTTC
once,TRBJ2-3,TRBD2,TRBV28,CAAGGGLAGNPDTQYF,TGTGCCGCCGGGGGCGGCCTAGCGGGGAACCCAGATACGCAGTATTTT
-,TRBJ1-1,TRBD1,TRBV7-6,CASSRRQGTEAFF,TGTGCCAGCAGCCGCCGACAGGGCACTGAAGCTTTCTTT
-,TRBJ1-2,-,TRBV7-6,CASSLDPQGNYGYTF,TGTGCCAGCAGCTTAGATCCGCAGGGAAACTATGGCTACACCTTC
-,TRBJ2-7,TRBD1,TRBV3-1/TRBV3-2,CASSRSGQGAEQYF,TGTGCCAGCAGCCGATCGGGACAGGGGGCCGAGCAGTACTTC
-,TRBJ1-1,-,TRBV27,CASMKTANTEAFF,TGTGCCAGCATGAAAACAGCGAACACTGAAGCTTTCTTT
few,TRBJ1-1,TRBD1,TRBV5-4,CASSFRDRGPAEAFF,TGTGCCAGCAGCTTCCGGGACAGGGGGCCCGCTGAAGCTTTCTTT
-,TRBJ1-4,-,TRBV6-5,CASSRGLTNEKLFF,TGTGCCAGCAGTAGGGGACTAACTAATGAAAAACTGTTTTTT
-,TRBJ2-5,-,TRBV5-4,CASSSGTLSIETQYF,TGTGCCAGCAGCTCCGGGACTCTCTCCATAGAGACCCAGTACTTC
-,TRBJ1-5,-,TRBV15,CATSRPRAGRYNQPQHF,TGTGCCACCAGCAGGCCAAGGGCGGGCCGGTACAATCAGCCCCAGCATTTT
-,TRBJ2-7,-,TRBV15,CATKSSRGFYEQYF,TGTGCCACCAAATCATCTCGGGGATTCTACGAGCAGTACTTC
-,TRBJ1-5,TRBD1,TRBV19,CASSITGGGQPQHF,TGTGCCAGTAGTATAACAGGGGGTGGTCAGCCCCAGCATTTT
-,TRBJ2-3,-,TRBV4-2,CASSQSVSGGIDTQYF,TGTGCCAGCAGCCAAAGTGTTAGCGGAGGGATTGATACGCAGTATTTT
-,TRBJ2-7,TRBD2,TRBV9,CASSAMGGNEQYF,TGTGCCAGCAGCGCGATGGGAGGGAACGAGCAGTACTTC
-,TRBJ2-7,TRBD1,TRBV5-1,CASSEGGVNSEQYF,TGCGCCAGCAGCGAAGGGGGCGTCAACTCCGAGCAGTACTTC
-,TRBJ2-1,TRBD2,TRBV7-9,CASSPAGVYGEQFF,TGTGCCAGCAGCCCAGCGGGAGTTTATGGTGAGCAGTTCTTC
-,TRBJ2-5,TRBD2,TRBV4-2,CASSPERGATRETQYF,TGTGCCAGCAGCCCAGAGCGGGGGGCGACCCGGGAGACCCAGTACTTC
-,TRBJ2-5,-,TRBV9,CASSVEGSETQYF,TGTGCCAGCAGCGTAGAAGGGAGCGAGACCCAGTACTTC
-,TRBJ1-1,-,TRBV18,CASSPTTTMNTEAFF,TGTGCCAGCTCACCGACGACAACGATGAACACTGAAGCTTTCTTT
-,TRBJ2-3,TRBD1,TRBV5-1,CASSLLGTVLTDTQYF,TGCGCCAGCAGTTTGCTCGGGACAGTTCTCACAGATACGCAGTATTTT
-,TRBJ2-1,TRBD2,TRBV28,CASEAGGLNEQFF,TGTGCCAGCGAGGCGGGGGGGCTCAATGAGCAGTTCTTC
-,TRBJ1-6,TRBD1,TRBV6-5,CASTIDREYNSPLHF,TGTGCCAGCACCATCGACAGGGAATATAATTCACCCCTCCACTTT
-,TRBJ1-1,-,TRBV9,CASSVGGGWNTEAFF,TGTGCCAGCAGCGTAGGCGGGGGTTGGAACACTGAAGCTTTCTTT
-,TRBJ1-2,TRBD1,TRBV11-3,CASSRQGGSYTF,TGTGCCAGCAGCCGCCAGGGGGGTAGCTACACCTTC
-,TRBJ2-3,-,TRBV21-1,CASTTLTRTDTQYF,TGTGCCAGCACCACCCTGACAAGAACAGATACGCAGTATTTT
-,TRBJ1-2,TRBD1,TRBV6-5,CASSYSTLGQGGGYTF,TGTGCCAGCAGTTACTCGACCCTGGGACAGGGAGGTGGCTACACCTTC
-,TRBJ1-2,-,TRBV5-5,CASSLAYSYGYTF,TGTGCCAGCAGCTTGGCTTATTCCTATGGCTACACCTTC